Shown below are 24 T cell receptor beta chains from a single sample sequenced in a study of blood T cell repertoires in COVID-19 (dated by TCRdb to 2020 to 2021). Libraries were made using the immunoSEQ multiplex PCR assay. Sourced from immuneACCESS, this table was stored by TCRdb with only in-frame sequences that have V and J called. A share of the clones is absent; for the studies checked, an unresolved V gene accounts for under half, and the remainder has no known explanation. This sample holds roughly 110,000 clones; around 90% were observed only once. 4.5% to 6% of the sample rests with the top ten. The sequencing input was peripheral blood. These receptors all stem from a middle-aged man with active or convalescent COVID-19.

The chain joins TRBV19 to TRBJ1-6, with D perhaps TRBD1 (6 bases). The CDR3 runs 9 residues. Germline V lookup: CDR1 LNHDA, CDR2 SQIVND (reference sequence). The germline V and J ends were trimmed by 11 bases and 11 bases, with 7 bases remaining between them. The CDR3 sequence is CAAGAPLHF. As DNA, the CDR3 is TGTGCCGCAGGGGCACCCCTCCACTTT.

This clone was counted between two and nine times. This chain uses TRBV30 with TRBJ2-5; 10 bases are shared with TRBD2. Germline V gene sequence: CDR1 GTSNPN, CDR2 SVGIG (reference sequence). V shed 3 bases and J 5 bases; nucleotides not matched to a gene: 6. The CDR3 spans 14 residues. CDR3 amino acids: CAWRERGGVETQYF. The CDR3 DNA sequence: TGTGCCTGGAGGGAGCGGGGGGGAGTGGAGACCCAGTACTTC.

This clone appeared a single time. The rearrangement uses TRBV7-2 and TRBJ2-5, with a possible D match to TRBD2 (7 bases). Per germline, CDR1 SGHTA and CDR2 FQGNSA. The germline V and J ends were trimmed by 5 bases and 2 bases, with 15 bases remaining between them. The CDR3 extends over 15 amino acids. CDR3 nucleotides: TGTGCCAGCAGCCCGGAGGGGGGGGTTCAAGAGACCCAGTACTTC. It yields the protein CASSPEGGVQETQYF.

This chain uses TRBV15 with TRBJ2-2, with 9 bases lining up with TRBD1. The V and J ends lost 6 bases and 4 bases, in that order; junction bases with no gene match: 9. The CDR3 loop spans 16 amino acids. Germline values: CDR1 LNHNV, CDR2 YYDKDF (reference sequence). CDR3 nucleotides: TGTGCCACCAGAAGACCGGGACAGGGAGTCACCGGGGAGCTGTTTTTT. It yields the protein CATRRPGQGVTGELFF.

J is TRBJ2-6 and V is TRBV9; 7 bases are a match to TRBD1. Germline lookup yields CDR1 SGDLS and CDR2 YYNGEE. V gave up 4 bases and J gave up 1 base; unmatched junction bases: 8. This CDR3 has 17 amino acids. The CDR3: CASSPRQGSSGANVLTF. As DNA, the CDR3 is TGTGCCAGCAGCCCCCGACAGGGATCGTCTGGGGCCAACGTCCTGACTTTC.

The chain couples TRBV5-1 to TRBJ1-1, with D possibly being TRBD1 (5 bases). CDR1 SGHRS and CDR2 YFSETQ come from the germline V gene. Trimming left V 4 bases short and J 1 base short, with 11 bases between. The CDR3 extends over 14 amino acids. CDR3 sequence reads: CASSEQQANTEAFF. The DNA for the CDR3 is TGCGCCAGCAGCGAACAACAGGCGAACACTGAAGCTTTCTTT. Based on the CDR3 plus reference TRBV5-1 and TRBJ1-1, the full variable domain is KAGVTQTPRYLIKTRGQQVTLSCSPISGHRSVSWYQQTPGQGLQFLFEYFSETQRNKGNFPGRFSGRQFSNSRSEMNVSTLELGDSALYLCASSEQQANTEAFFGQGTRLTVV.

The J gene is TRBJ2-1, the V gene TRBV24-1; 13 bases match TRBD2. Germline CDR1 is KGHDR and CDR2 is SFDVKD. The CDR3 length is 15 residues. The junction had 2 bases not matched to a gene; V was cut back by 1 base and J by 9 bases. CDR3 nucleotide sequence: TGTGCCACCAGTGATTTCCGGACTAGCGGGAGTGAGCAGTTCTTC. This encodes CATSDFRTSGSEQFF.

The rearrangement uses TRBV12-5 and TRBJ1-2; 8 nucleotides line up with TRBD1. The junction had 21 bases not matched to a gene; V was cut back by 1 base and J by 8 bases. The CDR3 consists of 19 residues. The germline CDR1 and CDR2 sequences are LGHNT and FRNRAP. The CDR3 here is CASGLEKLSDRDKSVGYTF. For the CDR3, the DNA is TGTGCTAGTGGTTTGGAGAAACTATCGGACAGGGACAAATCCGTCGGCTACACCTTC.

This clone was recorded only once. V and J are TRBV4-3 and TRBJ2-2; maybe TRBD2 (5 bases). The CDR3 loop spans 16 amino acids. Germline CDR1 and CDR2: LGHNA and YSLEER. The V and J ends lost 0 bases and 3 bases respectively, with 11 bases between them. This CDR3 reads CASSQDFEGYTGELFF. DNA for the CDR3: TGCGCCAGCAGCCAAGATTTCGAGGGATACACCGGGGAGCTGTTTTTT.

This chain uses TRBV10-3 with TRBJ1-5; D is possibly TRBD1 (5 bases). CDR1 and CDR2 from the germline V gene are ENHRY and SYGVKD. The CDR3 runs to 14 residues. V gave up 4 bases and J gave up 3 bases, with 10 bases separating them. CDR3 DNA: TGTGCCATCAGTGGGGGGGTCGCCAATCAGCCCCAGCATTTT. Translated: CAISGGVANQPQHF.

This clone was recorded only once. The V and J genes are TRBV19 and TRBJ1-1, with 8 nucleotides matching TRBD1. The CDR3 is made up of 15 amino acids. V was clipped by 4 bases and J by 2 bases; unmatched bases: 6. Per the germline V gene, CDR1 is LNHDA and CDR2 is SQIVND (reference sequence). For the CDR3, the DNA is TGTGCCAGTAGTACTACGACAGGGGTCAACACTGAAGCTTTCTTT. It specifies CASSTTTGVNTEAFF.

Of note for this clone: The germline gene is not matched at one end of the junction; a read error may be the cause. V usage is TRBV7-7 and J usage is TRBJ2-2; 12 nucleotides agree with TRBD1. CDR3 size: 16 residues. Germline CDR1 reads SSHAT; CDR2 reads FNYEAQ (reference sequence). The CDR3 DNA is TGTGCTAGCAGCCGCTCTAGGGACAGGGGGCCCCGGGAGCTGTTTTTT. Its translation is CASSRSRDRGPRELFF.

This rearrangement joins TRBV9 to TRBJ2-3, with 9 bases identical to TRBD2. The CDR3 extends over 17 amino acids. The trim removed 0 bases at V and 2 bases at J, leaving 7 bases unmatched. Germline-derived CDR1 and CDR2 are SGDLS and YYNGEE. Here the CDR3 DNA reads TGTGCCAGCAGCGTAGAGAGCGGGAGGCTCATCACAGATACGCAGTATTTT. Protein product: CASSVESGRLITDTQYF.

The J gene is TRBJ2-3, the V gene TRBV5-1; D is perhaps TRBD2 (5 bases). V was shortened by 3 bases and J by 0 bases, with 11 bases between the two germline ends. The germline V gene encodes CDR1 SGHRS and CDR2 YFSETQ. The CDR3 loop spans 15 amino acids. CDR3 sequence reads: CASSSVGGSTDTQYF. In DNA, the CDR3 is TGCGCCAGCAGCTCCGTGGGCGGGAGCACAGATACGCAGTATTTT.

The genes are TRBV1 and TRBJ2-1; TRBD2 is the table's D call, not checked against the DNA. TRBV1 is described as a pseudogene. The CDR3 spans 18 residues. The CDR3 bases are TGCACCAGCAGCCAAACCCCCAGGACTAGCGTTGTCTACAATGAGCAGTTCTTC. Translating gives CTSSQTPRTSVVYNEQFF.

The V gene is TRBV4-1, the J gene TRBJ2-1; tentatively, D is TRBD2 (5 bases). V was pared by 0 bases and J by 14 bases, with 11 bases between. The CDR3 has 12 amino acids. Germline CDR1 and CDR2: MGHRA and YSYEKL. The chain's CDR3 is CASSQDLGEEFF. DNA of the CDR3: TGCGCCAGCAGCCAAGATCTCGGGGAAGAGTTCTTC.

This chain connects TRBV7-8 to TRBJ1-6; D is ambiguous. Trimming stripped 6 bases from V and 6 bases from J, with 9 bases between. The CDR3 is made up of 13 amino acids. Germline-derived CDR1 and CDR2 are SGHVS and FQNEAQ. The CDR3: CASRRETNSPLHF. The CDR3 DNA reads as TGTGCCAGCAGGCGGGAGACTAATTCACCCCTCCACTTT.

The chain recombines TRBV28 with TRBJ2-3, with 9 bases lining up with TRBD2. The junction had 13 bases not matched to a gene; V was cut back by 5 bases and J by 4 bases. Germline V lookup: CDR1 MDHEN, CDR2 SYDVKM. The CDR3 covers 17 residues. CDR3 DNA: TGTGCCAGCAGTCCCCGGGGTAGCGGGAGACGCGCAGATACGCAGTATTTT. It translates to CASSPRGSGRRADTQYF.

V gene TRBV12-5 combines with J gene TRBJ2-1, with D tentatively TRBD1 (5 bases). Germline V CDR1 and CDR2: LGHNT, FRNRAP. V lost 0 bases to trimming and J lost 6 bases, with 15 bases between them. The CDR3 sequence is 16 residues long. The CDR3 coding sequence is TGTGCTAGTGGTTTGGTACTGGGGCCCCCGGGCAATGAGCAGTTCTTC. Translated: CASGLVLGPPGNEQFF.

V and J are TRBV10-3 and TRBJ1-2; 10 nucleotides match TRBD1. CDR3 length: 13 amino acids. Losses at the gene ends were 4 bases for V and 6 bases for J; bases not matched to a gene: 2. Germline V gene sequence: CDR1 ENHRY, CDR2 SYGVKD. The CDR3 DNA reads TGTGCCATCAGTGCAGGACAGGGGGATGGCTACACCTTC. As protein: CAISAGQGDGYTF.

This chain links TRBV19 with TRBJ1-1, with a weak D call TRBD1 (6 bases). This CDR3 is built from 11 residues. V lost 8 bases and J 6 bases, leaving 10 bases between the germline ends. CDR1 LNHDA and CDR2 SQIVND come from the germline V gene (reference sequence). The chain's CDR3 is CASDQGPEAFF. The CDR3 bases are TGTGCCAGTGATCAGGGGCCTGAAGCTTTCTTT. Using reference TRBV19 and TRBJ1-1 for the parts outside the CDR3, the full variable domain is DGGITQSPKYLFRKEGQNVTLSCEQNLNHDAMYWYRQDPGQGLRLIYYSQIVNDFQKGDIAEGYSVSREKKESFPLTVTSAQKNPTAFYLCASDQGPEAFFGQGTRLTVV.

This clone was seen more than once but under ten times. V and J are TRBV30 and TRBJ2-7; 9 positions agree with TRBD2. Germline lookup yields CDR1 GTSNPN and CDR2 SVGIG (reference sequence). V lost 4 bases and J lost 2; bases outside the gene matches: 6. This CDR3 is 14 amino acids long. CDR3 residues: CAWTELAGTYEQYF. CDR3 DNA sequence: TGTGCCTGGACCGAACTAGCGGGTACCTACGAGCAGTACTTC.

V gene TRBV28 combines with J gene TRBJ1-3, with D possibly matching TRBD1 (5 bases). CDR3 size: 14 residues. The germline V and J ends were trimmed by 3 bases and 2 bases, with 8 bases remaining between them. Germline V lookup: CDR1 MDHEN, CDR2 SYDVKM. In nucleotides, the CDR3 is TGTGCCAGCAGTTTTGGGGGGGCTGGAAACACCATATATTTT. Protein product: CASSFGGAGNTIYF. The full variable domain, completed using reference TRBV28 and TRBJ1-3, is DVKVTQSSRYLVKRTGEKVFLECVQDMDHENMFWYRQDPGLGLRLIYFSYDVKMKEKGDIPEGYSVSREKKERFSLILESASTNQTSMYLCASSFGGAGNTIYFGEGSWLTVV.

The CDR3 nucleotides are TGTGCCAGCAGCCAGCAGGCGCTCCCCTCCTACGAGCAGTACTTC. The encoded protein is CASSQQALPSYEQYF. The rearrangement uses TRBV3-1 (or the pseudogene TRBV3-2) and TRBJ2-7; D unclear. CDR1 and CDR2 from the germline V gene are LGHDT and YNNKEL (reference sequence). V lost 3 bases, J lost 0 bases, and 12 bases lay in between. This CDR3 spans 15 amino acids.